The 16 T cell receptor beta chains in this list originate from one sample, sequenced in a study of OX40 agonist ivuxolimab in advanced cancers. Assay used: immunoSEQ multiplex PCR; TCRdb lists only in-frame clones, some missing. Of some 82,000 clones listed, about 90% are singletons. Here the sequenced sample was CD4+ or CD8+ T cells sorted from blood, taken in a trial of the OX40 agonist ivuxolimab. The receptors derive from an adult with an advanced solid tumor such as melanoma, head and neck, liver or kidney cancer.

The chain is built from TRBV11-2 and TRBJ2-3; D gene unclear. Germline V gene data show CDR1 as SGHAT and CDR2 as FQNNGV. This CDR3 is built from 15 residues. V dropped 2 bases and J dropped 0 bases, with 9 bases sitting between them. CDR3: CASSLSNPSTDTQYF. The CDR3 DNA follows: TGTGCCAGCAGCTTATCAAATCCTAGCACAGATACGCAGTATTTT.

The chain links TRBV19 to TRBJ1-2; D is possibly TRBD1 (6 bases). Germline values: CDR1 LNHDA, CDR2 SQIVND (reference sequence). V was shortened by 7 bases and J by 8 bases, with 17 bases between the two germline ends. CDR3 length: 13 residues. CDR3 coding DNA: TGTGCCAGTAACAACCTGGACAGTCGCGGCTACACCTTC. Protein: CASNNLDSRGYTF.

The CDR3 nucleotides are TGTGCCAGCACCCGGGGCAGGGGGTACGAGCAGTACTTC. Translated: CASTRGRGYEQYF. The rearrangement links TRBV28 to TRBJ2-7, with TRBD1 matching 7 bases. J gave up 4 bases and V 7 bases, and 7 bases lay outside the gene matches. This CDR3 is 13 amino acids long. Looked up from germline, CDR1 is MDHEN and CDR2 is SYDVKM. Supplemented by reference TRBV28 and TRBJ2-7, the full variable domain reads DVKVTQSSRYLVKRTGEKVFLECVQDMDHENMFWYRQDPGLGLRLIYFSYDVKMKEKGDIPEGYSVSREKKERFSLILESASTNQTSMYLCASTRGRGYEQYFGPGTRLTVT.

The rearrangement uses TRBV11-2 and TRBJ2-2; perhaps D is TRBD1 or TRBD2 (5 bases each). CDR1 is SGHAT, CDR2 FQNNGV, per germline. The CDR3 totals 16 residues. Trimming shortened V by 1 base and J by 4 bases, and 13 bases separated the two germline ends. The CDR3 DNA reads TGTGCCAGCAGCTTAGTCCCTCGAGGGGTCACCGGGGAGCTGTTTTTT. As protein: CASSLVPRGVTGELFF.

This rearrangement joins TRBV15 to TRBJ2-5; the match to TRBD1 covers 8 bases. V lost 3 bases to trimming and J lost 5 bases; unmatched junction nucleotides: 5. Germline values: CDR1 LNHNV, CDR2 YYDKDF (reference sequence). There are 14 residues in the CDR3. The CDR3 loop reads CATSRTGELETQYF. CDR3 sequence (DNA): TGTGCCACCAGCAGGACAGGGGAATTGGAGACCCAGTACTTC. Full variable domain (outside the CDR3, taken from reference TRBV15 and TRBJ2-5): DAMVIQNPRYQVTQFGKPVTLSCSQTLNHNVMYWYQQKSSQAPKLLFHYYDKDFNNEADTPDNFQSRRPNTSFCFLDIRSPGLGDTAMYLCATSRTGELETQYFGPGTRLLVL.

The V call is TRBV18, the J call TRBJ2-1; no firm D call. Per germline, CDR1 KGHSH and CDR2 LQKENI. V lost 0 bases and J 6 bases, leaving 6 bases between the germline ends. This CDR3 is built from 13 residues. This CDR3 reads CASSPPSFNEQFF. The CDR3 nucleotides are TGTGCCAGCTCACCACCCAGTTTCAATGAGCAGTTCTTC. Full variable domain (remainder filled in from reference TRBV18 and TRBJ2-1): NAGVMQNPRHLVRRRGQEARLRCSPMKGHSHVYWYRQLPEEGLKFMVYLQKENIIDESGMPKERFSAEFPKEGPSILRIQQVVRGDSAAYFCASSPPSFNEQFFGPGTRLTVL.

This clone was observed once. The rearrangement uses TRBV5-1 and TRBJ2-2; tentatively, D is TRBD1 or TRBD2 (6 bases each). V lost 4 bases to trimming and J lost 3 bases, with 16 bases between them. The CDR3 spans 16 residues. Germline assignment: CDR1 SGHRS and CDR2 YFSETQ. CDR3 sequence reads: CASSPTAGGHTGELFF. In DNA form, the CDR3 reads TGCGCCAGCAGCCCAACGGCCGGGGGCCACACCGGGGAGCTGTTTTTT.

The chain employs TRBV5-1 and TRBJ2-6, with D perhaps TRBD2 (5 bases). The germline CDR1 and CDR2 sequences are SGHRS and YFSETQ. The V end was cut by 0 bases, the J end by 1 base, with 8 bases between. The CDR3 loop spans 16 amino acids. CDR3 bases: TGCGCCAGCAGCTTGGTTTCGGGGTCTGGGGCCAACGTCCTGACTTTC. Translated, it gives CASSLVSGSGANVLTF.

The rearrangement links TRBV5-6 to TRBJ2-1; D unclear. Germline V gene lookup returns CDR1 SGHDT and CDR2 YYEEEE. The CDR3 is made up of 12 amino acids. Trimming took off 1 base at V and 7 bases at J, with 6 bases between the two ends. CDR3 DNA: TGTGCCAGCAGCTTGAGAGCTAATGAGCAGTTCTTC. Its protein product is CASSLRANEQFF.

This clone showed up just a few times. The rearrangement uses TRBV2 and TRBJ2-5; 16 nucleotides align to TRBD2. The CDR3 spans 15 residues. CDR1 and CDR2 (germline): SNHLY, FYNNEI. The V gene end was trimmed by 7 bases and the J gene end by 5 bases; junction bases not matched to a gene: 4. CDR3: CASMGTSGRGETQYF. The CDR3, as DNA: TGTGCCAGCATGGGGACTAGCGGGAGGGGGGAGACCCAGTACTTC.

This rearrangement joins TRBV19 to TRBJ2-2, with D tentatively TRBD2 (6 bases). The length of the CDR3 is 13 residues. Germline assignment: CDR1 LNHDA and CDR2 SQIVND (reference sequence). With 6 bases removed from V and 9 bases from J, the gap between germline ends came to 14 bases. CDR3 nucleotides: TGTGCCAGTAGGCGGGAAACCCCCCGGGAGCTGTTTTTT. Translating gives CASRRETPRELFF.

This clone was seen only once. The gene calls are TRBV5-6 and TRBJ2-7, with TRBD1 matching 9 bases. The CDR3 extends over 15 amino acids. V shed 0 bases and J 1 base; nucleotides not matched to a gene: 2. The germline V gene encodes CDR1 SGHDT and CDR2 YYEEEE. CDR3 sequence reads: CASSLAGTGSYEQYF. The CDR3 DNA sequence: TGTGCCAGCAGCTTGGCCGGGACAGGGTCCTACGAGCAGTACTTC.

The chain combines TRBV19 with TRBJ1-5, with D tentatively TRBD1 (6 bases). CDR3 length: 14 amino acids. V was clipped by 2 bases and J by 5 bases, with 10 bases between them. In germline, CDR1 is LNHDA, CDR2 SQIVND (reference sequence). CDR3 protein: CASSIQGLDQPQHF. In DNA form, the CDR3 reads TGTGCCAGTAGTATACAGGGGTTGGATCAGCCCCAGCATTTT.

This sequence joins TRBV28 and TRBJ2-1, with TRBD2 as a possible D gene (5 bases). Trimming took 4 bases from V and 12 from J, leaving 13 bases between them. Per germline, CDR1 MDHEN and CDR2 SYDVKM. The CDR3 is made up of 12 amino acids. CDR3 loop: CASSSSVGVQFF. The CDR3 coding sequence is TGTGCCAGCAGTTCCAGTGTCGGGGTGCAGTTCTTC.

This clone appeared once. One end of the junction varies from germline; a read error may be responsible. The J gene is TRBJ1-2, the V gene TRBV30; D gene ambiguous. Germline lookup yields CDR1 GTSNPN and CDR2 SVGIG (reference sequence). This CDR3 contains 11 residues. This CDR3 reads CAWGVRDGYTF. CDR3 nucleotides: TGTGCCTGGGGTGTCCGGGATGGCTACACCTTC.

The chain recombines TRBV7-9 with TRBJ2-2; TRBD1 aligns across 8 bases. This CDR3 has 19 residues. The V gene end was trimmed by 5 bases and the J gene end by 0 bases; junction bases not matched to a gene: 14. Germline CDR1 is SEHNR and CDR2 is FQNEAQ (reference sequence). CDR3 in amino acids: CASSRGVSGTGTNTGELFF. CDR3 DNA: TGTGCCAGCAGCAGGGGGGTCTCCGGGACAGGTACGAACACCGGGGAGCTGTTTTTT.